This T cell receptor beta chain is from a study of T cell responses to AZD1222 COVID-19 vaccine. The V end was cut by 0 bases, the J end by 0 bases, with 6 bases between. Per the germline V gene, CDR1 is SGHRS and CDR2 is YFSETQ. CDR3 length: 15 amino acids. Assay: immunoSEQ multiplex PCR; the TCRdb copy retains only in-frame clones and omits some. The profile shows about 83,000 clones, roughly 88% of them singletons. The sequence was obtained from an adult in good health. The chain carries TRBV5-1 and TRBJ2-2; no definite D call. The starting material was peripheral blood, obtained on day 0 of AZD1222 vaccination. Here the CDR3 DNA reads TGCGCCAGCAGCTTGGCTCTAGCGAACACCGGGGAGCTGTTTTTT. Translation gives CASSLALANTGELFF.